These 21 T cell receptor beta chains originate from one sample sequenced in a study of cytomegalovirus exposure and HLA in healthy donors. Amplification used 60 Vbeta primers and 13 Jbeta primers. Data came from immunoSEQ multiplex PCR; TCRdb stores just in-frame clones and leaves some out. The sample has under 200,000 clones; roughly 75% are singletons. The sample comprised PBMCs. These receptors all come from a male donor in good health and CMV-seronegative.

This clone was detected only a few times. The DNA for the CDR3 is TGTGCCAGCAGCGTACTCTCGGTCGGGGAGCTGTTTTTT. The encoded protein is CASSVLSVGELFF. This chain links TRBV9 with TRBJ2-2; D remains ambiguous. From germline, CDR1 is SGDLS and CDR2 YYNGEE. V lost 1 base and J 7 bases, leaving 8 bases between the germline ends. The CDR3 sequence is 13 residues long. Full variable domain (missing parts from reference TRBV9 and TRBJ2-2): DSGVTQTPKHLITATGQRVTLRCSPRSGDLSVYWYQQSLDQGLQFLIQYYNGEERAKGNILERFSAQQFPDLHSELNLSSLELGDSALYFCASSVLSVGELFFGEGSRLTVL.

The chain links TRBV4-1 to TRBJ1-4; 10 nucleotides line up with TRBD1. The CDR3 consists of 16 residues. V lost 3 bases to trimming and J lost 13 bases; unmatched junction nucleotides: 14. CDR1 MGHRA and CDR2 YSYEKL come from the germline V gene. DNA of the CDR3: TGCGCCAGCAGCCAGCCCCCGGGACAGGGGCCAAGGACACTGTTTTTT. Translation: CASSQPPGQGPRTLFF.

This chain joins TRBV9 and TRBJ1-1, with 7 bases that match TRBD1. This CDR3 has 14 amino acids. CDR1 is SGDLS and CDR2 is YYNGEE in the germline V gene. V lost 4 bases and J lost 1; bases outside the gene matches: 4. CDR3 sequence: CASSPRQGNTEAFF. The CDR3 DNA follows: TGTGCCAGCAGCCCCCGACAGGGGAACACTGAAGCTTTCTTT.

Many counts were recorded for this clone. The chain couples TRBV5-1 to TRBJ1-1, with a possible D match to TRBD1 (6 bases). V was trimmed by 1 base and J by 6 bases, leaving 16 bases between them. Germline V gene sequence: CDR1 SGHRS, CDR2 YFSETQ. The CDR3 covers 15 residues. CDR3 protein: CASSLPQQGSPEAFF. CDR3 coding DNA: TGCGCCAGCAGCTTGCCTCAACAGGGCAGCCCTGAAGCTTTCTTT.

In this sample, this clone turned up a few times. The DNA of the CDR3 is TGTGCCAGCAGTTTATCGAGTAGCAATCAGCCCCAGCATTTT. Translating it yields CASSLSSSNQPQHF. The genes are TRBV27 and TRBJ1-5; unclear D gene. The germline V gene has CDR1 MNHEY and CDR2 SMNVEV (reference sequence). This CDR3 region has 14 residues. V lost 0 bases and J 0 bases, leaving 3 bases between the germline ends.

V and J are TRBV25-1 and TRBJ1-2; 8 nucleotides agree with TRBD1. This CDR3 region has 15 residues. V gave up 3 bases and J gave up 10 bases; unmatched junction bases: 13. Germline CDR1 and CDR2: MGHDK and SYGVNS. CDR3: CASSDFRAGGWSYTF. Written as DNA, the CDR3 is TGTGCCAGCAGTGACTTCCGGGCAGGGGGCTGGTCCTACACCTTC.

The chain is built from TRBV6-6 and TRBJ2-3; the D gene is possibly TRBD1 (6 bases). Germline V gives CDR1 MNHNY, CDR2 SVGAGI (reference sequence). The CDR3 has 12 amino acids. The V and J ends lost 11 bases and 4 bases respectively, with 13 bases between them. CDR3 sequence: CALGASADTQYF. DNA of the CDR3: TGTGCCTTGGGGGCGAGCGCAGATACGCAGTATTTT.

The V call is TRBV18, the J call TRBJ1-1; tentatively, D is TRBD1 (6 bases). This CDR3 is 15 amino acids long. Germline CDR1 reads KGHSH; CDR2 reads LQKENI. Trimming took 5 bases from V and 1 from J, leaving 14 bases between them. The CDR3 nucleotides read TGTGCCAGCTCATCTACAGGGCCAGGGAACACTGAAGCTTTCTTT. Amino acids: CASSSTGPGNTEAFF. Complete variable domain (other parts from reference TRBV18 and TRBJ1-1): NAGVMQNPRHLVRRRGQEARLRCSPMKGHSHVYWYRQLPEEGLKFMVYLQKENIIDESGMPKERFSAEFPKEGPSILRIQQVVRGDSAAYFCASSSTGPGNTEAFFGQGTRLTVV.

V is TRBV7-6 and J is TRBJ2-7; tentatively, D is TRBD1 (6 bases). Germline lookup yields CDR1 SGHVS and CDR2 FNYEAQ. The CDR3 sequence is 15 residues long. Trimming took 2 bases from V and 2 from J, leaving 13 bases between them. The CDR3 protein is CASSLWGLGPYEQYF. The DNA for the CDR3 is TGTGCCAGCAGCTTATGGGGGCTTGGGCCCTACGAGCAGTACTTC.

The chain has TRBV5-4 and TRBJ1-2; 9 positions match TRBD1. The CDR3 has 15 amino acids. The germline V gene encodes CDR1 SGHNT and CDR2 YYREEE (reference sequence). After removal of 4 bases from V and 2 bases from J, the junction contained 6 bases not matched to a gene. CDR3 coding DNA: TGTGCCAGCAGCCCAACAGGGGGCGCGAACTATGGCTACACCTTC. This sequence encodes CASSPTGGANYGYTF. The whole variable domain, remainder taken from reference TRBV5-4 and TRBJ1-2, is ETGVTQSPTHLIKTRGQQVTLRCSSQSGHNTVSWYQQALGQGPQFIFQYYREEENGRGNFPPRFSGLQFPNYSSELNVNALELDDSALYLCASSPTGGANYGYTFGSGTRLTVV.

The chain has TRBV4-3 and TRBJ2-7; 9 bases are shared with TRBD2. CDR3 length: 16 amino acids. CDR1 LGHNA and CDR2 YSLEER come from the germline V gene. V trimming: 1 base; J trimming: 4 bases; junction bases outside the gene matches: 8. CDR3 loop: CASSQGAGLAGYEQYF. The CDR3 region has the DNA TGCGCCAGCAGCCAAGGGGCGGGACTAGCCGGTTACGAGCAGTACTTC.

The chain carries TRBV28 and TRBJ2-7, with a possible D match to TRBD1 (6 bases). The germline V gene encodes CDR1 MDHEN and CDR2 SYDVKM. The germline V and J ends were trimmed by 8 bases and 5 bases, with 13 bases remaining between them. The CDR3 length is 12 residues. CDR3 region: CASATGYHEQYF. For the CDR3, the DNA is TGTGCCAGCGCCACAGGGTACCACGAGCAGTACTTC.

The CDR3 DNA follows: TGTGCCACCAGCAGAGCTCCGATCGCCGGGACATGGGATGAAGCTTTCTTT. Protein: CATSRAPIAGTWDEAFF. This chain joins TRBV15 and TRBJ1-1; TRBD1 is a possible D gene (6 bases). This CDR3 has 17 amino acids. Trimming cost V 1 base and J 7 bases, with 22 bases left between them. Germline CDR1 is LNHNV and CDR2 is YYDKDF (reference sequence).

The chain combines TRBV28 with TRBJ2-7; perhaps TRBD1 as D (7 bases). The germline V and J ends were trimmed by 8 bases and 1 base, with 15 bases remaining between them. CDR3 length: 14 residues. Looked up from germline, CDR1 is MDHEN and CDR2 is SYDVKM. The CDR3 DNA reads TGTGCCAGCTCCACCGCGGGACAGTCCTACGAGCAGTACTTC. Protein: CASSTAGQSYEQYF.

V and J are TRBV5-1 and TRBJ1-5; 7 positions match TRBD1. V was pared by 3 bases and J by 2 bases, with 11 bases of the junction left unmatched. CDR3 length: 17 amino acids. Germline loops: CDR1 SGHRS, CDR2 YFSETQ. CDR3 residues: CASSSRQGWDGNQPQHF. Written as DNA, the CDR3 is TGCGCCAGCAGCTCCAGACAGGGTTGGGATGGCAATCAGCCCCAGCATTTT.

The chain carries TRBV5-6 and TRBJ2-3; D is uncertain. V gave up 3 bases and J gave up 6 bases, with 5 bases separating them. The CDR3 contains 11 residues. Germline V gene data show CDR1 as SGHDT and CDR2 as YYEEEE. The DNA for the CDR3 is TGTGCCAGCAGCTCTCTTGATACGCAGTATTTT. It is translated as CASSSLDTQYF.

This chain uses TRBV9 with TRBJ1-1; possibly TRBD1 for D (5 bases). V shed 1 base and J shed 0 bases, with 10 bases lying between them. Germline lookup yields CDR1 SGDLS and CDR2 YYNGEE. The CDR3 length is 15 residues. CDR3 sequence (DNA): TGTGCCAGCAGCGTACTTGACAGCATGAACACTGAAGCTTTCTTT. Its translation is CASSVLDSMNTEAFF.

This sequence joins TRBV10-3 and TRBJ2-7; D possibly corresponds to TRBD2 (5 bases). The CDR3 totals 13 residues. The germline V gene encodes CDR1 ENHRY and CDR2 SYGVKD. Trimming shortened V by 6 bases and J by 0 bases, and 9 bases separated the two germline ends. CDR3 nucleotide sequence: TGTGCCATCAGAGCGGCAACCTCCTACGAGCAGTACTTC. Amino acids: CAIRAATSYEQYF.

The chain has TRBV6-1 and TRBJ1-1; TRBD1 might be the D (5 bases). The V end lost 7 bases, the J end lost 0 bases, and 12 bases lay between the germline ends. The CDR3 has 14 amino acids. Germline assignment: CDR1 MNHNS and CDR2 SASEGT. The CDR3 region has the DNA TGTGCCAGCATTGTGACAGACCTGAACACTGAAGCTTTCTTT. Translated, it gives CASIVTDLNTEAFF.

This clone was observed a single time. The gene calls are TRBV2 and TRBJ2-1, with 8 bases that match TRBD2. V gave up 3 bases and J gave up 6 bases; unmatched junction bases: 4. The CDR3 is 14 amino acids. The germline CDR1 and CDR2 sequences are SNHLY and FYNNEI. DNA for the CDR3: TGTGCCAGCAGTGACCCTAGCGGGCCCAATGAGCAGTTCTTC. Its translation: CASSDPSGPNEQFF. The variable domain in full, with the rest retrieved from reference TRBV2 and TRBJ2-1, is EPEVTQTPSHQVTQMGQEVILRCVPISNHLYFYWYRQILGQKVEFLVSFYNNEISEKSEIFDDQFSVERPDGSNFTLKIRSTKLEDSAMYFCASSDPSGPNEQFFGPGTRLTVL.

This chain connects TRBV5-1 to TRBJ2-3; perhaps TRBD2 as D (6 bases). The CDR3 extends over 18 amino acids. In germline, CDR1 is SGHRS, CDR2 YFSETQ. V was shortened by 0 bases and J by 2 bases, with 19 bases between the two germline ends. CDR3 in amino acids: CASSLALVGGMTTDTQYF. In nucleotides, the CDR3 is TGCGCCAGCAGCTTGGCACTGGTGGGCGGGATGACCACAGATACGCAGTATTTT.